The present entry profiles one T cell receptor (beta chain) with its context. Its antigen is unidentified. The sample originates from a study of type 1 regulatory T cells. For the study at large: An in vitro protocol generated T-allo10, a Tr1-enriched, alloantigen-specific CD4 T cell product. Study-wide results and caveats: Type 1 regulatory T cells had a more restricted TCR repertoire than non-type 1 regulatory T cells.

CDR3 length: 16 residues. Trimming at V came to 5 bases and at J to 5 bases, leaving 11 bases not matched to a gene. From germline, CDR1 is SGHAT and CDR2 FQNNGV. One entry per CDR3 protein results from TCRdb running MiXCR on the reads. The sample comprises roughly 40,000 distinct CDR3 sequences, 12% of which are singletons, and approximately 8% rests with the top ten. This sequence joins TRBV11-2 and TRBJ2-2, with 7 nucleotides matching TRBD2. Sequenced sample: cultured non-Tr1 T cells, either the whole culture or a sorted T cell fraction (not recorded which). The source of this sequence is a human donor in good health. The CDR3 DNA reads TGTGCCAGCAGCCACACTAGCGCCACGGGGACCGGGGAGCTGTTTTTT. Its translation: CASSHTSATGTGELFF.